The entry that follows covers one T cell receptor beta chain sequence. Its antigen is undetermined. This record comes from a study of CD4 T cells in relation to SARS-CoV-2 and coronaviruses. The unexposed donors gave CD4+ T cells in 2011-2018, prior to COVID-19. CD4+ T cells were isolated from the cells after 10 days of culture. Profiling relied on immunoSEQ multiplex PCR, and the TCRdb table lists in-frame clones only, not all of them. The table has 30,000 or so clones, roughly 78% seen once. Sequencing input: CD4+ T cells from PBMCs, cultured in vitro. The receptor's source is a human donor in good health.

The CDR3 spells CASSLAAGREKLFF. In DNA form, the CDR3 reads TGTGCCAGCAGCTTAGCGGCAGGGAGGGAAAAACTGTTTTTT. The V gene is TRBV7-9, the J gene TRBJ1-4; D perhaps matches TRBD1 (5 bases). The CDR3 runs 14 residues. CDR1 is SEHNR, CDR2 FQNEAQ, per germline (reference sequence). Deletions cut 0 bases from V and 8 bases from J, with 10 bases between.